This passage covers 16 T cell receptor beta chains from one sample sequenced in a study of cytomegalovirus exposure and HLA in healthy donors. The PCR had 60 Vbeta and 13 Jbeta primers. Data came from immunoSEQ multiplex PCR; TCRdb stores just in-frame clones and leaves some out. This table has about 180,000 clones, around 79% appearing once. Material: PBMCs. The receptors originated from a woman aged 40 to 50 in good health and CMV-seronegative.

Only a few counts were recorded for this clone. The V gene is TRBV29-1, the J gene TRBJ2-3, with D perhaps TRBD2 (6 bases). Deletions cut 5 bases from V and 4 bases from J, with 10 bases between. CDR3 length: 12 amino acids. Germline CDR1 and CDR2: SQVTM and ANQGSEA. CDR3 loop: CSVSGDSDTQYF. The CDR3 DNA follows: TGCAGCGTTTCGGGGGATTCAGATACGCAGTATTTT.

This chain's CDR3 is CSVEGVGDPNYGYTF. The DNA for the CDR3 is TGCAGCGTTGAAGGGGTCGGAGACCCTAACTATGGCTACACCTTC. This sequence joins TRBV29-1 and TRBJ1-2; D uncertain. This CDR3 spans 15 amino acids. V dropped 1 base and J dropped 0 bases, with 12 bases sitting between them. In germline, CDR1 is SQVTM, CDR2 ANQGSEA.

This sequence joins TRBV5-1 and TRBJ1-1; 12 bases fit TRBD1. The CDR3 totals 17 residues. Germline values: CDR1 SGHRS, CDR2 YFSETQ. Unmatched junction bases numbered 9, after V lost 0 bases and J lost 6 bases. The CDR3 spells CASSLVGQGATMAEAFF. CDR3 bases: TGCGCCAGCAGCTTGGTGGGACAGGGGGCGACGATGGCTGAAGCTTTCTTT.

V and J are TRBV5-1 and TRBJ2-2; TRBD2 matches at 13 bases. This CDR3 is 17 amino acids long. CDR1 and CDR2 (germline): SGHRS, YFSETQ. The V segment lost 4 bases and the J segment 4 bases; nucleotides outside the gene matches: 7. The CDR3 sequence is CASSHRTSGSITGELFF. CDR3 sequence (DNA): TGCGCCAGCAGCCATCGGACTAGCGGGAGTATCACCGGGGAGCTGTTTTTT.

This rearrangement joins TRBV6-6 to TRBJ1-6; D unclear. Trimming removed 2 bases at V and 7 bases at J, with 6 bases between. This CDR3 is built from 13 residues. Per the germline V gene, CDR1 is MNHNY and CDR2 is SVGAGI (reference sequence). The CDR3 nucleotides are TGTGCCAGCAGTTACCCGCGGAATTCACCCCTCCACTTT. Translation gives CASSYPRNSPLHF.

The chain couples TRBV5-1 to TRBJ1-4; 7 bases agree with TRBD1. This CDR3 contains 14 residues. CDR1 and CDR2 (germline): SGHRS, YFSETQ. Germline trimming cut 4 bases from V and 3 bases from J; bases unmatched to any gene: 3. In DNA, the CDR3 is TGCGCCAGCAGCGCGGACAGGCCTAATGAAAAACTGTTTTTT. Residues: CASSADRPNEKLFF.

As to this clone: The same CDR3 also results from other DNA sequences found in this sample. The chain recombines TRBV9 with TRBJ1-1; TRBD1 aligns across 9 bases. The V and J ends lost 1 base and 0 bases, in that order; junction bases with no gene match: 22. CDR1 and CDR2 (germline): SGDLS, YYNGEE. CDR3 length: 22 residues. The CDR3 sequence: CASSVTPYPLQGAITMNTEAFF. DNA for the CDR3: TGTGCCAGCAGCGTAACCCCTTACCCTTTACAGGGGGCGATTACTATGAACACTGAAGCTTTCTTT.

The CDR3 nucleotides are TGTGCCTGGAGCGAGGGAGTCCGGGGCTACACCTTC. Residues: CAWSEGVRGYTF. V is TRBV30 and J is TRBJ1-2; D is unclear. CDR3 size: 12 residues. Germline lookup yields CDR1 GTSNPN and CDR2 SVGIG (reference sequence). Trimming cost V 3 bases and J 8 bases, with 13 bases left between them.

V and J are TRBV29-1 and TRBJ2-1, with a possible D match to TRBD1 (6 bases). Trimming cost V 3 bases and J 8 bases, with 14 bases left between them. Germline assignment: CDR1 SQVTM and CDR2 ANQGSEA. This CDR3 region has 13 residues. CDR3 bases: TGCAGCGTTGATAGTCAGGGGCCGCATGAGCAGTTCTTC. Protein product: CSVDSQGPHEQFF.

This clone showed up just once. J is TRBJ2-5 and V is TRBV5-1, with 8 bases identical to TRBD2. In germline, CDR1 is SGHRS, CDR2 YFSETQ. The CDR3 has 14 amino acids. V shed 4 bases, J shed 5 bases, and the junction held 7 bases outside the gene matches. The CDR3 is CASSQAGGGETQYF. DNA of the CDR3: TGCGCCAGCAGCCAGGCGGGAGGAGGCGAGACCCAGTACTTC.

This chain connects TRBV7-2 to TRBJ2-2, with 11 positions matching TRBD2. After removal of 4 bases from V and 7 bases from J, the junction contained 2 bases not matched to a gene. The CDR3 totals 14 residues. Per the germline V gene, CDR1 is SGHTA and CDR2 is FQGNSA. CDR3 residues: CASSSGLAGGELFF. CDR3 coding DNA: TGTGCCAGCAGCTCTGGACTAGCGGGCGGGGAGCTGTTTTTT.

This clone was detected only once. The chain joins TRBV4-3 to TRBJ2-2, with a tentative D call TRBD1 (6 bases). The CDR3 consists of 17 residues. Per germline, CDR1 LGHNA and CDR2 YSLEER. Trimming shortened V by 2 bases and J by 1 base, and 14 bases separated the two germline ends. CDR3 sequence (DNA): TGCGCCAGCAGCCAAAGGGTCGGACAGAGGAACACCGGGGAGCTGTTTTTT. Protein: CASSQRVGQRNTGELFF.

This clone was counted once. The chain employs TRBV19 and TRBJ2-3; D ambiguous. The CDR3 covers 14 residues. V was pared by 6 bases and J by 0 bases, with 10 bases between. Per germline, CDR1 LNHDA and CDR2 SQIVND (reference sequence). CDR3 in DNA: TGTGCCAGTAGACCAGTCAGGAGCACAGATACGCAGTATTTT. The encoded protein is CASRPVRSTDTQYF. The full variable domain, completed using reference TRBV19 and TRBJ2-3, is DGGITQSPKYLFRKEGQNVTLSCEQNLNHDAMYWYRQDPGQGLRLIYYSQIVNDFQKGDIAEGYSVSREKKESFPLTVTSAQKNPTAFYLCASRPVRSTDTQYFGPGTRLTVL.

The rearrangement joins TRBV5-4 to TRBJ1-2, with D uncertain. This CDR3 has 16 amino acids. From germline, CDR1 is SGHNT and CDR2 YYREEE (reference sequence). The V end lost 2 bases, the J end lost 3 bases, and 17 bases lay between the germline ends. The CDR3 DNA reads as TGTGCCAGCAGCTTCGACGGCAGAACTATCGACTATGGCTACACCTTC. It is translated as CASSFDGRTIDYGYTF.

This chain connects TRBV6-5 to TRBJ1-5, with TRBD1 identical over 10 bases. This CDR3 contains 15 residues. Trimming cost V 6 bases and J 6 bases; bases outside gene matches: 8. In germline, CDR1 is MNHEY, CDR2 SVGAGI. For the CDR3, the DNA is TGTGCCAGCAGCGCTGGACAGGGGGTAAGTCAGCCCCAGCATTTT. It specifies CASSAGQGVSQPQHF.

The chain couples TRBV5-1 to TRBJ2-2; D not resolved. CDR1 and CDR2 from the germline V gene are SGHRS and YFSETQ. The length of the CDR3 is 13 residues. The V gene lost 4 bases and the J gene lost 7 bases, with 11 bases spanning the gap. The CDR3 coding sequence is TGCGCCAGCAGCCCCGAGAGCTTCGGGGAGCTGTTTTTT. It codes for CASSPESFGELFF. Using reference TRBV5-1 and TRBJ2-2 for the parts outside the CDR3, the full variable domain is KAGVTQTPRYLIKTRGQQVTLSCSPISGHRSVSWYQQTPGQGLQFLFEYFSETQRNKGNFPGRFSGRQFSNSRSEMNVSTLELGDSALYLCASSPESFGELFFGEGSRLTVL.